Listed below are T cell receptor beta chains from one sample, sequenced in a study of PD-L1 blockade in urothelial cancer. The table came from immunoSEQ multiplex PCR; TCRdb's copy has only in-frame clones and leaves some out. The data contain 65,000 to 85,000 clones, around 93% of them seen just once; the ten biggest clones take up around 0.9%. The sample consisted of PBMCs, taken around atezolizumab (anti-PD-L1) treatment. These TCRs come from a woman older than 75 with urothelial cancer. Each CDR3 is given with its conserved first and last residue. Fields, in order: D gene, J gene, V gene, clone size, CDR3 protein, CDR3 DNA. D genes are given only for firm matches. Clone size is shown for a subset of rows, as once, few, many or a class of expanded clone.

d_call: -
j_call: TRBJ1-2
v_call: TRBV27
clone_size: -
cdr3_aa: CASSSHDRSYGYTF
cdr3_nt: TGTGCCAGCAGTTCCCACGACAGGAGCTATGGCTACACCTTC

d_call: TRBD1
j_call: TRBJ2-7
v_call: TRBV11-3
clone_size: -
cdr3_aa: CASSRDRAEQYF
cdr3_nt: TGTGCCAGCAGCCGCGACAGGGCCGAGCAGTACTTC

d_call: TRBD1
j_call: TRBJ2-7
v_call: TRBV28
clone_size: -
cdr3_aa: CAIPGQGTYEQYF
cdr3_nt: TGTGCCATCCCGGGACAGGGGACCTACGAGCAGTACTTC

d_call: -
j_call: TRBJ1-3
v_call: TRBV9
clone_size: -
cdr3_aa: CASSVAFRVGPGNTIYF
cdr3_nt: TGTGCCAGCAGCGTAGCTTTCAGGGTCGGCCCTGGAAACACCATATATTTT

d_call: -
j_call: TRBJ2-2
v_call: TRBV28
clone_size: -
cdr3_aa: CASSPLVGGHSGELFF
cdr3_nt: TGTGCCAGCAGCCCCCTCGTAGGGGGACATTCCGGGGAGCTGTTTTTT

d_call: TRBD1
j_call: TRBJ1-2
v_call: TRBV28
clone_size: -
cdr3_aa: CASSVSTGTGTYGYTF
cdr3_nt: TGTGCCAGCAGTGTCTCAACCGGGACAGGGACTTATGGCTACACCTTC

d_call: TRBD1
j_call: TRBJ1-2
v_call: TRBV7-9
clone_size: -
cdr3_aa: CASSLSRTGDGYTF
cdr3_nt: TGTGCCAGCAGCTTATCGAGAACAGGGGATGGCTACACCTTC

d_call: -
j_call: TRBJ1-5
v_call: TRBV28
clone_size: -
cdr3_aa: CASSSGHFGSNQPQHF
cdr3_nt: TGTGCCAGCAGTTCCGGACATTTTGGGAGCAATCAGCCCCAGCATTTT

d_call: -
j_call: TRBJ2-1
v_call: TRBV5-1
clone_size: -
cdr3_aa: CASRLVGEQFF
cdr3_nt: TGCGCCAGCCGTCTAGTCGGCGAGCAGTTCTTC

d_call: -
j_call: TRBJ2-5
v_call: TRBV5-1
clone_size: -
cdr3_aa: CASSLAGPETQYF
cdr3_nt: TGCGCCAGCAGCTTAGCGGGCCCAGAGACCCAGTACTTC

d_call: -
j_call: TRBJ2-6
v_call: TRBV5-1
clone_size: -
cdr3_aa: CASRRQTGSGANVLTF
cdr3_nt: TGCGCCAGCAGGAGACAGACCGGATCGGGGGCCAACGTCCTGACTTTC

d_call: TRBD1
j_call: TRBJ1-5
v_call: TRBV6-1
clone_size: -
cdr3_aa: CASSVRGTGGTSTNNQPQHF
cdr3_nt: TGTGCCAGCAGTGTGAGAGGGACAGGGGGTACCTCCACTAACAATCAGCCCCAGCATTTT

d_call: -
j_call: TRBJ2-1
v_call: TRBV7-9
clone_size: -
cdr3_aa: CASSLSTGQTEQFF
cdr3_nt: TGTGCCAGCAGCTTATCGACAGGCCAGACTGAGCAGTTCTTC

d_call: TRBD1
j_call: TRBJ1-1
v_call: TRBV27
clone_size: -
cdr3_aa: CASSLYRGSTLPFEAFF
cdr3_nt: TGTGCCAGCAGTTTATACAGGGGATCCACCCTCCCCTTTGAAGCTTTCTTT

d_call: -
j_call: TRBJ2-7
v_call: TRBV6-9
clone_size: once
cdr3_aa: CAILTRMFYEQYF
cdr3_nt: TGTGCCATCCTGACAAGAATGTTCTACGAGCAGTACTTC

d_call: -
j_call: TRBJ2-1
v_call: TRBV6-1
clone_size: -
cdr3_aa: CASSQSRGYHNEQFF
cdr3_nt: TGTGCCAGCAGTCAAAGCAGGGGCTACCACAATGAGCAGTTCTTC

d_call: -
j_call: TRBJ2-1
v_call: TRBV15
clone_size: -
cdr3_aa: CATSRSYNEQFF
cdr3_nt: TGTGCCACCAGCAGGAGTTACAATGAGCAGTTCTTC

d_call: -
j_call: TRBJ2-2
v_call: TRBV20-1
clone_size: once
cdr3_aa: CSAEEDGELFF
cdr3_nt: TGCAGTGCAGAAGAGGACGGGGAGCTGTTTTTT

d_call: -
j_call: TRBJ1-3
v_call: TRBV30
clone_size: -
cdr3_aa: CAWSVVMSSGNTIYF
cdr3_nt: TGTGCCTGGAGTGTCGTCATGAGCTCTGGAAACACCATATATTTT

d_call: -
j_call: TRBJ1-2
v_call: TRBV14
clone_size: -
cdr3_aa: CASSQVAQGGYTF
cdr3_nt: TGTGCCAGCAGCCAAGTAGCACAGGGAGGCTACACCTTC

d_call: -
j_call: TRBJ2-7
v_call: TRBV11-2
clone_size: -
cdr3_aa: CASSQMGAKLGEQYF
cdr3_nt: TGTGCCAGCAGCCAAATGGGGGCAAAACTGGGGGAGCAGTACTTC

d_call: -
j_call: TRBJ1-1
v_call: TRBV7-3
clone_size: -
cdr3_aa: CASSLGGGERAFF
cdr3_nt: TGTGCCAGCAGCCTAGGGGGGGGAGAACGAGCTTTCTTT

d_call: -
j_call: TRBJ2-7
v_call: TRBV9
clone_size: -
cdr3_aa: CASSVGVDRPYEQYF
cdr3_nt: TGTGCCAGCAGCGTAGGCGTCGACAGACCCTACGAGCAGTACTTC

d_call: TRBD1
j_call: TRBJ2-5
v_call: TRBV5-1
clone_size: -
cdr3_aa: CASSLSPLTGGETQYF
cdr3_nt: TGCGCCAGCAGCTTGTCCCCACTGACAGGGGGTGAGACCCAGTACTTC